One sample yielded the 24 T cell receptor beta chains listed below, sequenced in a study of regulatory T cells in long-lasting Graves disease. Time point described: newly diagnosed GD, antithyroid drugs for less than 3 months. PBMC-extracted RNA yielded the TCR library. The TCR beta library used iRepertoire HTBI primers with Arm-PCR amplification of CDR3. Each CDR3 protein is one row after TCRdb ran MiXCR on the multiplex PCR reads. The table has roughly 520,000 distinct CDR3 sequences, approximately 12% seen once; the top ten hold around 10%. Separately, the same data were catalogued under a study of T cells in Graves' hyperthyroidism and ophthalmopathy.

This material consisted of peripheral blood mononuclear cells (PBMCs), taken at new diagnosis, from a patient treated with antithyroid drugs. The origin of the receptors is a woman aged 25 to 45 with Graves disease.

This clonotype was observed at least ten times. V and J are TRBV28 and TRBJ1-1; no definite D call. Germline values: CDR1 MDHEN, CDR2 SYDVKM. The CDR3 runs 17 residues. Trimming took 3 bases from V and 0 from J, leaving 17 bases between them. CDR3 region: CASSFFFRGNLNTEAFF. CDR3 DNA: TGTGCCAGCAGTTTTTTCTTCCGAGGGAACTTGAACACTGAAGCTTTCTTT.

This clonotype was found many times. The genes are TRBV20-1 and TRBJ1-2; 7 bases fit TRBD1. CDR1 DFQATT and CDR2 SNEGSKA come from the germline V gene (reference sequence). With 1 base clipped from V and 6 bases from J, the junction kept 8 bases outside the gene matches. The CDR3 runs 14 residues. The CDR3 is CSARVGAGGDGYTF. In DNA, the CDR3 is TGCAGTGCTAGAGTAGGGGCAGGGGGAGATGGCTACACCTTC.

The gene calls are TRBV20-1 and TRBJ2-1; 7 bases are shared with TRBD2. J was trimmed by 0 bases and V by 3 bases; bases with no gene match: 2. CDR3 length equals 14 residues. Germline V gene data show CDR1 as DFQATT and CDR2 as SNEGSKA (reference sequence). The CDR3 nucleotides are TGCAGTGCTAGCGGCGGGAGCTCCTACAATGAGCAGTTCTTC. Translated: CSASGGSSYNEQFF.

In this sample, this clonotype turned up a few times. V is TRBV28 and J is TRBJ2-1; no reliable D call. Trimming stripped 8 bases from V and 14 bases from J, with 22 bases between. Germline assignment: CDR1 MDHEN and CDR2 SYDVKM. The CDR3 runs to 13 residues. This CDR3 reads CASGFPGPGVEFF. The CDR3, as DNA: TGTGCCAGCGGATTCCCCGGGCCAGGCGTAGAGTTCTTC.

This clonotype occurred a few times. CDR3 bases: TGTGCCAGCAGGTACGACGGACAGGGGACCCTCAATGGCTACACCTTC. It yields the protein CASRYDGQGTLNGYTF. The genes are TRBV12-3 or TRBV12-4 and TRBJ1-2; 9 bases match TRBD1. V trimming: 6 bases; J trimming: 6 bases; junction bases outside the gene matches: 14. This CDR3 spans 16 amino acids.

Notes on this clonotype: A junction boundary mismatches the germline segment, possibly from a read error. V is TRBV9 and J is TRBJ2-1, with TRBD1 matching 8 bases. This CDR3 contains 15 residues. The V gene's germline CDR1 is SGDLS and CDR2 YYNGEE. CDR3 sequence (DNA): TGTGCCAACAGCCGCGCGGGACAGGAGACAGGGGAGCAGTTCTTC. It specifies CANSRAGQETGEQFF.

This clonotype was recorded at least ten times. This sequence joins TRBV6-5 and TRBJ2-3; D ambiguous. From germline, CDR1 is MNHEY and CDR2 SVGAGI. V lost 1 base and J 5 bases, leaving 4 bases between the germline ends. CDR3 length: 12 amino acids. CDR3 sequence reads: CASSYYVDTQYF. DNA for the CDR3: TGTGCCAGCAGTTACTATGTAGATACGCAGTATTTT.

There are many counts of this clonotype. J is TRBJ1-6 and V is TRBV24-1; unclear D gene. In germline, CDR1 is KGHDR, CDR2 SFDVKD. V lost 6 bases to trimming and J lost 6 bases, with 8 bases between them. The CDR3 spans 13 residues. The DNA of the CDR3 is TGTGCCACCAGTCGGCAGGCTAATTCACCCCTCCACTTT. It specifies CATSRQANSPLHF.

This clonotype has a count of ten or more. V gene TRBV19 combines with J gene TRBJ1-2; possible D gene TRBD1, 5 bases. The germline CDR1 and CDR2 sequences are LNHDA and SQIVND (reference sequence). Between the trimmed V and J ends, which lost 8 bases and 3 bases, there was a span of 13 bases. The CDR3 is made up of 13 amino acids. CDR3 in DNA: TGTGCCAGTCGGCCAGGGCTCCACTATGGCTACACCTTC. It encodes CASRPGLHYGYTF. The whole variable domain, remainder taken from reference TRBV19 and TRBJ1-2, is DGGITQSPKYLFRKEGQNVTLSCEQNLNHDAMYWYRQDPGQGLRLIYYSQIVNDFQKGDIAEGYSVSREKKESFPLTVTSAQKNPTAFYLCASRPGLHYGYTFGSGTRLTVV.

This CDR3 reads CASSLEDSLYGYTF. The CDR3 DNA follows: TGCGCCAGCAGCTTGGAGGACAGCCTCTATGGCTACACCTTC. The chain is built from TRBV5-1 and TRBJ1-2, with D possibly TRBD1 on 6 matching bases. With 0 bases removed from V and 4 bases from J, the gap between germline ends came to 10 bases. Germline V lookup: CDR1 SGHRS, CDR2 YFSETQ. This CDR3 has 14 amino acids.

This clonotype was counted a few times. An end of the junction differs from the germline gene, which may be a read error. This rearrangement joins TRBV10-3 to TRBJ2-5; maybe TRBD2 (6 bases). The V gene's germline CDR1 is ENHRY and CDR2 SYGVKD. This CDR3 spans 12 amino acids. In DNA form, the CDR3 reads TGTGCCATCAGTGAGTCGGGAGGCCTCCCAGCCTTC. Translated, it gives CAISESGGLPAF.

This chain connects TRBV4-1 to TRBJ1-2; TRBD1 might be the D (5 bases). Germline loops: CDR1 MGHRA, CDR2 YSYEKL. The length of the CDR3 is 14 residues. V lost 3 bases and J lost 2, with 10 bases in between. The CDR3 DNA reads TGCGCCAGCAGCCACAGGGTTCGGAACTATGGCTACACCTTC. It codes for CASSHRVRNYGYTF.

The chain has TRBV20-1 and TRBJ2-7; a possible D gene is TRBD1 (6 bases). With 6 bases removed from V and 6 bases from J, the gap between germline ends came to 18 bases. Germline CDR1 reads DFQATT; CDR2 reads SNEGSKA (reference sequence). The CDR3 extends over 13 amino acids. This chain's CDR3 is CSAAQGRAPEQYF. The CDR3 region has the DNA TGCAGTGCCGCTCAGGGGAGAGCACCCGAGCAGTACTTC.

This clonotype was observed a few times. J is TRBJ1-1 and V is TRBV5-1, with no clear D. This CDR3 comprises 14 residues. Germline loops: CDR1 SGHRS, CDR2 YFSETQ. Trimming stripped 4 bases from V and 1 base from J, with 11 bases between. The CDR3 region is CASSRWTGNTEAFF. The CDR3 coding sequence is TGCGCCAGCAGCAGATGGACGGGGAACACTGAAGCTTTCTTT.

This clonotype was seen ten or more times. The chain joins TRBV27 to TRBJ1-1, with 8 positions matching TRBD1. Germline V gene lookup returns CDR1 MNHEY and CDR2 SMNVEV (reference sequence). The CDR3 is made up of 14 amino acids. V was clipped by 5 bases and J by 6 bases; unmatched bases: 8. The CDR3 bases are TGTGCCAGCAGTCCCCGGACAGGGTTCTCTGAAGCTTTCTTT. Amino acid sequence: CASSPRTGFSEAFF.

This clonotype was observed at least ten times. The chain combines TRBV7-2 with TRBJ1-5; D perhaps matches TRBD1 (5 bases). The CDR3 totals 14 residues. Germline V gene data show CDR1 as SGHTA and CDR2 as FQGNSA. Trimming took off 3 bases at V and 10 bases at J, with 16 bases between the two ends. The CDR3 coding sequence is TGTGCCAGCAGCTTTCGGGGGGGAGTATATCCCCAGCATTTT. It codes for CASSFRGGVYPQHF.

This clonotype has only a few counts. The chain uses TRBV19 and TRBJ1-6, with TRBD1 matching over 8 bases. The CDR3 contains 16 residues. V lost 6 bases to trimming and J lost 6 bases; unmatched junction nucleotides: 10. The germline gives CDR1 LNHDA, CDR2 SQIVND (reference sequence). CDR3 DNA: TGTGCCAGTAGCCGAGCGGGGGACAGGAGTAATTCACCCCTCCACTTT. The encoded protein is CASSRAGDRSNSPLHF.

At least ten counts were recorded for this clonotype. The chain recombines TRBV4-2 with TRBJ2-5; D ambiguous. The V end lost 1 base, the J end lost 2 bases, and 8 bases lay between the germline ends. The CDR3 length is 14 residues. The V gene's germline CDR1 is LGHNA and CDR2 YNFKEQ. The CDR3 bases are TGTGCCAGCAGCCAAGTGGATGTACAAGAGACCCAGTACTTC. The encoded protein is CASSQVDVQETQYF.

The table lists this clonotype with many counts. CDR3 amino acids: CASRAGGGRGYEQYF. For the CDR3, the DNA is TGTGCCAGCAGAGCAGGAGGGGGGAGGGGTTACGAGCAGTACTTC. The chain is built from TRBV27 and TRBJ2-7, with TRBD2 as a possible D gene (7 bases). Per germline, CDR1 MNHEY and CDR2 SMNVEV (reference sequence). The CDR3 covers 15 residues. The germline V and J ends were trimmed by 6 bases and 4 bases, with 19 bases remaining between them.

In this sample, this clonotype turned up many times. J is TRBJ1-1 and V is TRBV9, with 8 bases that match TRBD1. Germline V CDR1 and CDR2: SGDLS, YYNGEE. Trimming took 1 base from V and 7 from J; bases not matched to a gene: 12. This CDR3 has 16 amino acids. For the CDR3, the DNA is TGTGCCAGCAGCGTATCTCCAGGGGGCGAAAGGGGTGAAGCTTTCTTT. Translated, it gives CASSVSPGGERGEAFF.

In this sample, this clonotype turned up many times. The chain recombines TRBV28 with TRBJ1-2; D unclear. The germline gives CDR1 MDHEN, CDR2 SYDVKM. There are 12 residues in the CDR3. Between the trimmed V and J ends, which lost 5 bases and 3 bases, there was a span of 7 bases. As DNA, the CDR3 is TGTGCCAGCAGTAACGCCGACTATGGCTACACCTTC. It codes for CASSNADYGYTF.

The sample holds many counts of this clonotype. CDR3 in amino acids: CASRKTGGEAFF. DNA of the CDR3: TGTGCCAGCAGAAAAACAGGGGGCGAAGCTTTCTTT. This chain connects TRBV6-1 to TRBJ1-1; 9 bases agree with TRBD1. CDR3 length: 12 amino acids. The germline CDR1 and CDR2 sequences are MNHNS and SASEGT. J was trimmed by 8 bases and V by 6 bases; bases with no gene match: 4.

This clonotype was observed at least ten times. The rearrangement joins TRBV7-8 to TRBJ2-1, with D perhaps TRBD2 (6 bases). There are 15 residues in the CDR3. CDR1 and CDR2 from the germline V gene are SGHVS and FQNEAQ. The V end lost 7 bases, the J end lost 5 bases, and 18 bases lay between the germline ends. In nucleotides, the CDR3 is TGTGCCAGCATTACCGGACTACTGGGGAACAATGAGCAGTTCTTC. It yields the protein CASITGLLGNNEQFF.

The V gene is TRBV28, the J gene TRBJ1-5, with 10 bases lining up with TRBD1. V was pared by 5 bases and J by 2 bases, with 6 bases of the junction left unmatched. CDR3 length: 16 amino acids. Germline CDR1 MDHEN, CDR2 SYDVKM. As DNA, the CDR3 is TGTGCCAGCAGTACCATCGGACAGGGGGGCAATCAGCCCCAGCATTTT. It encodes CASSTIGQGGNQPQHF.